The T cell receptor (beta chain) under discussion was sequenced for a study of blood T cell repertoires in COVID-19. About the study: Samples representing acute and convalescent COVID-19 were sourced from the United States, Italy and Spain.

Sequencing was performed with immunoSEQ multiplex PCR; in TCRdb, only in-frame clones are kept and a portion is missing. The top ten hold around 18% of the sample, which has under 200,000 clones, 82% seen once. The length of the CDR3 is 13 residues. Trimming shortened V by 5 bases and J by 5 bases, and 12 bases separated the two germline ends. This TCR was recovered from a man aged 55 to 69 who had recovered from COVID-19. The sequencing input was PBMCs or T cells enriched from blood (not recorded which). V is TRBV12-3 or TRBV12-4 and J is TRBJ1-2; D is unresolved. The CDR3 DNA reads TGTGCCAGCAGTCTCCATGGCGGATATGGCTACACCTTC. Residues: CASSLHGGYGYTF.